These T cell receptor beta chains were read from a single sample in a study of blood T cell repertoires in COVID-19. Measured with immunoSEQ multiplex PCR; TCRdb has only the in-frame clones, and not every one. There are about 140,000 clones in the sample; approximately 89% occur only once, and roughly a tenth lies in the top ten. Sequencing used peripheral blood. The receptor source for this set is a man in his 60s with active or convalescent COVID-19. CDR3s include the opening cysteine and the closing phenylalanine or tryptophan. The order of the fields is clone size, J gene, D gene, V gene, CDR3 DNA, CDR3 protein. A D gene is named only where the DNA matches it firmly. Some rows mark clone size as missing; the rest say once, few, many or name a class of expanded clone.

size: .; J: TRBJ2-2; D: TRBD2; V: TRBV5-1; DNA: TGCGCCAGCAGCTCTACGGGAGGCAACACCGGGGAGCTGTTTTTT; CDR3: CASSSTGGNTGELFF
size: .; J: TRBJ2-5; D: TRBD2; V: TRBV3-1/TRBV3-2; DNA: TGTGCCAGCAGCTTTGGACTAGCGGGAGGGGAGACCCAGTACTTC; CDR3: CASSFGLAGGETQYF
size: few; J: TRBJ1-6; D: TRBD1; V: TRBV11-2; DNA: TGTGCCAGCAGCCCACAGGGGGCGACAGGAAGCTCCTATAATTCACCCCTCCACTTT; CDR3: CASSPQGATGSSYNSPLHF
size: .; J: TRBJ1-6; D: TRBD1; V: TRBV29-1; DNA: TGCAGCGGCCGGGACAGCTCCTATAATTCACCCCTCCACTTT; CDR3: CSGRDSSYNSPLHF
size: once; J: TRBJ1-1; D: .; V: TRBV6-5; DNA: TGTGCCAGCAGTTACTCCCAAAACACTGAAGCTTTCTTT; CDR3: CASSYSQNTEAFF
size: .; J: TRBJ2-3; D: .; V: TRBV21-1; DNA: TGTGCCAGCAGAAGGGCGGGTGGAGATACGCAGTATTTT; CDR3: CASRRAGGDTQYF
size: .; J: TRBJ1-3; D: .; V: TRBV2; DNA: TGTGCCAGCAGCGGCTGGGTAAGGCTAGACTCTGGAAACACCATATATTTT; CDR3: CASSGWVRLDSGNTIYF
size: .; J: TRBJ1-4; D: TRBD1; V: TRBV10-3; DNA: TGTGCCATCAGGAAACAGGGGAATGAAAAACTGTTTTTT; CDR3: CAIRKQGNEKLFF
size: .; J: TRBJ2-5; D: .; V: TRBV19; DNA: TGTGCCAGTAGTATAGGGGGGCGAGAGACCCAGTACTTC; CDR3: CASSIGGRETQYF
size: .; J: TRBJ1-6; D: .; V: TRBV27; DNA: TGTGCCAGCAGTCCCCCAGGGCGAATATCACCCCTCCACTTT; CDR3: CASSPPGRISPLHF
size: .; J: TRBJ1-3; D: .; V: TRBV5-1; DNA: TGCGCCAGCAGCTTGGTGGCCGACTCTGGAAACACCATATATTTT; CDR3: CASSLVADSGNTIYF
size: .; J: TRBJ1-4; D: TRBD1; V: TRBV5-6; DNA: TGTGCCAGCAGCCACAGGGGGCTCGTGGTATCTAATGAAAAACTGTTTTTT; CDR3: CASSHRGLVVSNEKLFF
size: few; J: TRBJ2-7; D: .; V: TRBV28; DNA: TGTGCCAGCAGTTCTTTCTCCTACGAGCAGTACTTC; CDR3: CASSSFSYEQYF
size: .; J: TRBJ2-3; D: .; V: TRBV28; DNA: TGTGCCAGCAGTCCTACTCAGGGTTGGTTTACAGATACGCAGTATTTT; CDR3: CASSPTQGWFTDTQYF
size: .; J: TRBJ1-5; D: .; V: TRBV7-9; DNA: TGTGCCAGCGGGGGGGTGAGGCAGCCCCAGCATTTT; CDR3: CASGGVRQPQHF
size: .; J: TRBJ2-2; D: TRBD2; V: TRBV11-3; DNA: TGTGCCAGCAGCTCCCTAGCGGGAGGGCCGAACACCGGGGAGCTGTTTTTT; CDR3: CASSSLAGGPNTGELFF
size: .; J: TRBJ2-7; D: TRBD2; V: TRBV2; DNA: TGTGCCAGCAGTCCGGGACTAGCGGGAGTAAAGCAGTACTTC; CDR3: CASSPGLAGVKQYF
size: .; J: TRBJ2-7; D: TRBD1; V: TRBV4-2; DNA: TGTGCCAGCAGCCAATCGACAGGGGGTTACGAGCAGTACTTC; CDR3: CASSQSTGGYEQYF
size: .; J: TRBJ2-1; D: TRBD2; V: TRBV28; DNA: TGTGCCAGCAGTTCTCAGGGCGCGGGGGGGTTCAATGAGCAGTTCTTC; CDR3: CASSSQGAGGFNEQFF
size: .; J: TRBJ1-2; D: TRBD1; V: TRBV28; DNA: TGTGCCAGCATTTTCAACAGGGGTGGATATGGCTACACCTTC; CDR3: CASIFNRGGYGYTF
size: .; J: TRBJ2-3; D: TRBD2; V: TRBV5-4; DNA: TGTGCCAGCAGCTTAGGCGGGGGAACTAGCACAGATACGCAGTATTTT; CDR3: CASSLGGGTSTDTQYF
size: .; J: TRBJ2-1; D: .; V: TRBV7-9; DNA: TGTGCCAGCAGCCCGGGGGACTTCAATGAGCAGTTCTTC; CDR3: CASSPGDFNEQFF
size: .; J: TRBJ2-1; D: TRBD2; V: TRBV28; DNA: TGTGCCATCCGCCTAGCGGGAGGGCGGTGGAATGAGCAGTTCTTC; CDR3: CAIRLAGGRWNEQFF
size: .; J: TRBJ1-2; D: .; V: TRBV2; DNA: TGTGCCAGCAGTGAATCGCGGGGGGGCGTCTATGGCTACACCTTC; CDR3: CASSESRGGVYGYTF
size: .; J: TRBJ2-2; D: .; V: TRBV7-3; DNA: TGTGCCAGCAGCCAGGGACACAACACCGGGGAGCTGTTTTTT; CDR3: CASSQGHNTGELFF
size: .; J: TRBJ1-3; D: TRBD1; V: TRBV6-6; DNA: TGTGCCAGCAGGGATGGACAGGGGAACTCTGGAAACACCATATATTTT; CDR3: CASRDGQGNSGNTIYF
size: .; J: TRBJ2-1; D: TRBD2; V: TRBV18; DNA: TGTGCCAGCTCACCACCGTCTAGCGGGAGGAATTTTTACAATGAGCAGTTCTTC; CDR3: CASSPPSSGRNFYNEQFF
size: .; J: TRBJ2-7; D: TRBD2; V: TRBV5-1; DNA: TGCGCCAGCAGCTTTTTGCGGGAGGGGTACGAGCAGTACTTC; CDR3: CASSFLREGYEQYF
size: .; J: TRBJ1-6; D: .; V: TRBV7-2; DNA: TGTGCCAGCAGCTACGTACAGGGTTCACCCCTCCACTTT; CDR3: CASSYVQGSPLHF
size: .; J: TRBJ2-7; D: TRBD2; V: TRBV11-3; DNA: TGTGCCAGCAGCCCAGCGGGAGGGGCCTACGAGCAGTACTTC; CDR3: CASSPAGGAYEQYF
size: .; J: TRBJ1-4; D: .; V: TRBV30; DNA: TGTGCCTGGAGTCAGGCCGGGGTTCGAGAAAAACTGTTTTTT; CDR3: CAWSQAGVREKLFF
size: .; J: TRBJ1-5; D: .; V: TRBV18; DNA: TGTGCCAGCTCACCAACAGGGAAGGATCAGCCCCAGCATTTT; CDR3: CASSPTGKDQPQHF
size: .; J: TRBJ1-1; D: .; V: TRBV7-9; DNA: TGTGCCAGCAGCTTACTGCAGGGCTGGAACACTGAAGCTTTCTTT; CDR3: CASSLLQGWNTEAFF
size: .; J: TRBJ2-7; D: .; V: TRBV5-1; DNA: TGCGCCAGCAGCTCGGGGTCCGACAGGCCGTCCTACGAGCAGTACTTC; CDR3: CASSSGSDRPSYEQYF
size: .; J: TRBJ2-3; D: .; V: TRBV29-1; DNA: TGCAGCGTTGAGCCCAGGGTCCACAGCACAGATACGCAGTATTTT; CDR3: CSVEPRVHSTDTQYF
size: .; J: TRBJ1-6; D: TRBD1; V: TRBV10-3; DNA: TGTGCCATCAGTACAGGGGGTTGGACCCTCCACTTT; CDR3: CAISTGGWTLHF
size: .; J: TRBJ1-1; D: TRBD1; V: TRBV4-3; DNA: TGCGCCAGCAGCACAGACAGGGGGCGTTGGACTGAAGCTTTCTTT; CDR3: CASSTDRGRWTEAFF
size: .; J: TRBJ1-5; D: .; V: TRBV2; DNA: TGTGCCAGCAGTGGGTCGCGACAGCCCCAGCATTTT; CDR3: CASSGSRQPQHF
size: .; J: TRBJ1-2; D: TRBD1; V: TRBV28; DNA: TGTGCCAGCAGTCTTAACAGGGGGTTCACCTTC; CDR3: CASSLNRGFTF
size: .; J: TRBJ1-2; D: .; V: TRBV4-3; DNA: TGCGCCAGCAGCCAAGATCTTAGGGGGTATGGCTACACCTTC; CDR3: CASSQDLRGYGYTF